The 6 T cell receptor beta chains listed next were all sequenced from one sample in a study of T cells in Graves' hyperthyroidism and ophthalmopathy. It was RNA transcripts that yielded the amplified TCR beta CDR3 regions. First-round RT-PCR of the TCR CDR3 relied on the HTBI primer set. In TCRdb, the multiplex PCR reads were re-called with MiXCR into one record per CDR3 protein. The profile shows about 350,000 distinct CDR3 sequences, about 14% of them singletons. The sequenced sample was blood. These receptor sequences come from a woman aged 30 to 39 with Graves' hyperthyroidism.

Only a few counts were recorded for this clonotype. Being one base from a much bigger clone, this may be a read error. The CDR3 is CAGSFRMIGRETQYF. CDR3 bases: TGTGCCGGCAGTTTTCGCATGATCGGGAGAGAGACCCAGTACTTC. The chain employs TRBV28 and TRBJ2-5; maybe TRBD2 (6 bases). Germline V CDR1 and CDR2: MDHEN, SYDVKM. The CDR3 is 15 amino acids.

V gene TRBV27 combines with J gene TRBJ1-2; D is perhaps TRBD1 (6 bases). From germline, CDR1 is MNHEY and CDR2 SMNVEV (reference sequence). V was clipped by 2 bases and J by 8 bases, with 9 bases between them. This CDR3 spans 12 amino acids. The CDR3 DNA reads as TGTGCCAGCAGTTTAGGAAGGGGGGGCTACACCTTC. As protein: CASSLGRGGYTF.

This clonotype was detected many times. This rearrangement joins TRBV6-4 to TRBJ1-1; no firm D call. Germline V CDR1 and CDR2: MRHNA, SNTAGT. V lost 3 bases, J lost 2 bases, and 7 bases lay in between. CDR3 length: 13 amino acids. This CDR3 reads CASSEGANTEAFF. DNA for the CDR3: TGTGCCAGCAGTGAAGGAGCAAACACTGAAGCTTTCTTT.

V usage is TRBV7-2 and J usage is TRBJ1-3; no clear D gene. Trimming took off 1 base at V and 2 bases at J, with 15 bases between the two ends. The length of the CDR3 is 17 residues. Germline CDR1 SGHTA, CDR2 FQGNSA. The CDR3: CASSLVVGPSAGNTIYF. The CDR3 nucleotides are TGTGCCAGCAGCTTAGTGGTCGGCCCCTCCGCTGGAAACACCATATATTTT.

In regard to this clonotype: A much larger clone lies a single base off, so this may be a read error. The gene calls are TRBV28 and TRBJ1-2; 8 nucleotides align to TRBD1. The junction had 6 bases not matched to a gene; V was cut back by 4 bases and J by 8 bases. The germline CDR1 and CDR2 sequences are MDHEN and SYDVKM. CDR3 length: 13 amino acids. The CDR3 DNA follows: TGTGCCAGCAGTTCCTGCGACAGGGGAGGCTACACCTTC. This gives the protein CASSSCDRGGYTF.

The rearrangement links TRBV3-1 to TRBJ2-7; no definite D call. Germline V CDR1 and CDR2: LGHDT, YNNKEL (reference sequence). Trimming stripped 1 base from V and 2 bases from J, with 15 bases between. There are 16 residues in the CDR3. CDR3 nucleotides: TGTGCCAGCAGCCAAGGGAACTACCTAAAGACCTACGAGCAGTACTTC. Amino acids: CASSQGNYLKTYEQYF.